One and the same sample provided the 3 T cell receptor beta chains below, sequenced in a study of CD8+CD57+ T cells in acquired aplastic anemia. TCR beta VDJ and CDR3 profiles were obtained from a genomic DNA template. TCRdb processed the reads anew with MiXCR; each CDR3 protein has one entry. The data contain tens of thousands of distinct CDR3 sequences, around 80% of them singletons. The sequenced material came from sorted CD4+, CD8+, or CD8+CD57+ T cells (not recorded which) from PBMCs. The origin of the receptors is a human donor in good health, serving as a control.

The chain recombines TRBV24-1 with TRBJ1-2; D uncertain. Germline CDR1 reads KGHDR; CDR2 reads SFDVKD. Trimming took 9 bases from V and 12 from J, leaving 13 bases between them. The CDR3 length is 10 residues. The CDR3 is CATWPHWNTF. Written as DNA, the CDR3 is TGTGCCACCTGGCCGCACTGGAACACCTTC.

This rearrangement joins TRBV6-1 to TRBJ2-1; weak D call: TRBD1 (5 bases). In germline, CDR1 is MNHNS, CDR2 SASEGT. This CDR3 has 15 amino acids. V gave up 6 bases and J gave up 8 bases, with 20 bases separating them. The CDR3 nucleotides are TGTGCCAGCAGCCAAGATACGGGTAGGGGCGATGAGCAGTTCTTC. Translation gives CASSQDTGRGDEQFF.

The CDR3 sequence: CASRDRGIGYGYTF. CDR3 DNA sequence: TGTGCCAGCAGGGACAGGGGGATTGGATATGGCTACACCTTC. V and J are TRBV2 and TRBJ1-2; 10 bases match TRBD1. CDR1 SNHLY and CDR2 FYNNEI come from the germline V gene. Trimming at V came to 6 bases and at J to 5 bases, leaving 6 bases not matched to a gene. This CDR3 has 14 residues. The variable domain in full, with the rest retrieved from reference TRBV2 and TRBJ1-2, is EPEVTQTPSHQVTQMGQEVILRCVPISNHLYFYWYRQILGQKVEFLVSFYNNEISEKSEIFDDQFSVERPDGSNFTLKIRSTKLEDSAMYFCASRDRGIGYGYTFGSGTRLTVV.